Below are 19 T cell receptor beta chains sequenced from a single sample in a study of blood T cell repertoires in COVID-19. Assay: immunoSEQ multiplex PCR; the TCRdb copy retains only in-frame clones and omits some. The table shows around 280,000 clones, with approximately 83% occurring only once. Sequenced input: peripheral blood. Every receptor here comes from a woman in her thirties who had recovered from COVID-19.

This chain joins TRBV7-3 and TRBJ2-3, with D perhaps matching TRBD2 (5 bases). V shed 3 bases and J shed 4 bases, with 11 bases lying between them. Germline assignment: CDR1 SGHTA and CDR2 FQGTGA. The CDR3 totals 14 residues. This CDR3 is CASSFEGTPDTQYF. Here the CDR3 DNA reads TGTGCCAGCAGCTTTGAGGGAACGCCAGATACGCAGTATTTT.

The chain is built from TRBV28 and TRBJ2-7; D gene unclear. Germline V gene data show CDR1 as MDHEN and CDR2 as SYDVKM. The CDR3 consists of 13 residues. V was cut by 7 bases and J by 2 bases, with 12 bases left in between. CDR3 DNA: TGTGCCAGCACCTCTCCAGACACCTACGAGCAGTACTTC. Its translation: CASTSPDTYEQYF.

The chain carries TRBV15 and TRBJ1-5, with 7 bases matching TRBD1. Germline trimming cut 0 bases from V and 6 bases from J; bases unmatched to any gene: 5. The CDR3 spans 15 residues. Germline assignment: CDR1 LNHNV and CDR2 YYDKDF (reference sequence). CDR3 protein: CATSREQGNSQPQHF. In DNA, the CDR3 is TGTGCCACCAGCAGAGAACAGGGGAACAGTCAGCCCCAGCATTTT.

This chain links TRBV10-2 with TRBJ1-1; no firm D call. Germline values: CDR1 WSHSY, CDR2 SAAADI. The V end lost 4 bases, the J end lost 1 base, and 10 bases lay between the germline ends. The CDR3 sequence is 14 residues long. The CDR3 sequence: CASSAFRGNTEAFF. CDR3 in DNA: TGCGCCAGCAGTGCCTTTCGGGGGAACACTGAAGCTTTCTTT.

The chain carries TRBV19 and TRBJ1-5; tentative D call: TRBD1 (5 bases). CDR1 LNHDA and CDR2 SQIVND come from the germline V gene (reference sequence). The length of the CDR3 is 18 residues. Trimming pared 6 bases from V and 6 bases from J, leaving 27 bases between. CDR3 bases: TGTGCCAGTAGAACCCTGCTAAAGCGGGGGGGTTCCGGTCAGCCCCAGCATTTT. This gives the protein CASRTLLKRGGSGQPQHF. The full variable domain, rest sourced from reference TRBV19 and TRBJ1-5, is DGGITQSPKYLFRKEGQNVTLSCEQNLNHDAMYWYRQDPGQGLRLIYYSQIVNDFQKGDIAEGYSVSREKKESFPLTVTSAQKNPTAFYLCASRTLLKRGGSGQPQHFGDGTRLSIL.

With respect to this clone: Germline and junction disagree at one end, which may indicate a read error. CDR3 sequence reads: CASSSRQGNTQYF. The CDR3, as DNA: TGTGCTAGCAGCTCGAGACAGGGAAATACGCAGTATTTT. V and J are TRBV7-7 and TRBJ2-3; TRBD1 matches at 7 bases. The germline CDR1 and CDR2 sequences are SSHAT and FNYEAQ (reference sequence). The CDR3 spans 13 residues.

The chain has TRBV28 and TRBJ1-4, with a tentative D call TRBD1 (5 bases). V lost 1 base to trimming and J lost 2 bases, with 8 bases between them. This CDR3 has 15 amino acids. CDR1 and CDR2 from the germline V gene are MDHEN and SYDVKM. The CDR3 DNA sequence: TGTGCCAGCAGTTTATCAGGGTCCACTAATGAAAAACTGTTTTTT. Its protein is CASSLSGSTNEKLFF.

The rearrangement joins TRBV5-5 to TRBJ1-4; D is uncertain. Germline values: CDR1 SGHKS, CDR2 YYEKEE (reference sequence). V gave up 4 bases and J gave up 7 bases, with 11 bases separating them. The CDR3 is 13 residues long. This CDR3 is CASSGEVREKLFF. The CDR3, as DNA: TGTGCCAGCAGCGGGGAGGTTCGTGAAAAACTGTTTTTT.

This CDR3 is CASSSRQVPNYGYTF. DNA of the CDR3: TGTGCCAGCAGTAGTCGACAGGTACCCAACTATGGCTACACCTTC. The genes are TRBV6-5 and TRBJ1-2; D may be TRBD1 (6 bases). CDR3 length equals 15 residues. Germline V gene lookup returns CDR1 MNHEY and CDR2 SVGAGI. Trimming shortened V by 5 bases and J by 2 bases, and 15 bases separated the two germline ends.

V usage is TRBV23-1 and J usage is TRBJ2-3, with a weak D call TRBD2 (5 bases). TRBV23-1 is an ORF, and what it does is uncertain. V lost 7 bases and J lost 5, with 13 bases in between. The CDR3 consists of 13 residues. The CDR3 DNA reads TGCGCCAGCAAAGGAGAACGGGGAGATACGCAGTATTTT. Protein product: CASKGERGDTQYF.

This sequence joins TRBV6-2 or TRBV6-3 and TRBJ2-5; 7 nucleotides agree with TRBD2. The CDR3 length is 16 residues. V shed 7 bases and J 5 bases; nucleotides not matched to a gene: 16. Germline V gene sequence: CDR1 MNHEY, CDR2 SVGEGT. The CDR3: CASNPAGRFLDETQYF. The CDR3 coding sequence is TGTGCCAGCAACCCGGCCGGGAGGTTCCTCGACGAGACCCAGTACTTC.

This clone was detected a few times. The J gene is TRBJ2-7, the V gene TRBV4-1; 8 nucleotides line up with TRBD2. Germline loops: CDR1 MGHRA, CDR2 YSYEKL. The CDR3 has 16 amino acids. The trim removed 0 bases at V and 3 bases at J, leaving 7 bases unmatched. The CDR3 nucleotides are TGCGCCAGCAGCCAAGATCGAATAGCGGGGCACTACGAGCAGTACTTC. As protein: CASSQDRIAGHYEQYF.

This chain links TRBV6-2 or TRBV6-3 with TRBJ2-6, with D hard to call. Between the trimmed V and J ends, which lost 6 bases and 0 bases, there was a span of 9 bases. Germline CDR1 MNHEY, CDR2 SVGEGT. CDR3 size: 15 residues. The CDR3 protein is CASSTWSSGANVLTF. In DNA form, the CDR3 reads TGTGCCAGCAGCACCTGGAGCTCTGGGGCCAACGTCCTGACTTTC.

The rearrangement joins TRBV19 to TRBJ2-1; TRBD2 matches at 9 bases. Germline V CDR1 and CDR2: LNHDA, SQIVND (reference sequence). Trimming took 5 bases from V and 6 from J; bases not matched to a gene: 11. CDR3 size: 16 residues. CDR3 in amino acids: CASSVMTSGRGNEQFF. The CDR3 nucleotides read TGTGCCAGTAGTGTAATGACTAGCGGAAGAGGCAATGAGCAGTTCTTC.

The chain has TRBV5-5 and TRBJ2-6; D is unclear. V lost 0 bases, J lost 0 bases, and 16 bases lay in between. Germline assignment: CDR1 SGHKS and CDR2 YYEKEE (reference sequence). The CDR3 is 19 residues long. The CDR3 DNA sequence: TGTGCCAGCAGCTTGGCCGTGGGCCGTTTATCCTCTGGGGCCAACGTCCTGACTTTC. Translating it yields CASSLAVGRLSSGANVLTF.

This chain links TRBV6-2 or TRBV6-3 with TRBJ2-6, with 8 bases matching TRBD1. Trimming took 4 bases from V and 0 from J; bases not matched to a gene: 8. Germline V gene sequence: CDR1 MNHEY, CDR2 SVGEGT. This CDR3 spans 18 amino acids. The CDR3 protein is CASSSRTGSFSGANVLTF. As DNA, the CDR3 is TGTGCCAGCAGTTCCCGGACAGGGTCCTTCTCTGGGGCCAACGTCCTGACTTTC.

This chain joins TRBV27 and TRBJ2-3; 7 bases line up with TRBD1. Germline V lookup: CDR1 MNHEY, CDR2 SMNVEV (reference sequence). The trim removed 5 bases at V and 2 bases at J, leaving 7 bases unmatched. The length of the CDR3 is 15 residues. CDR3 in amino acids: CASSPQGVFTDTQYF. CDR3 nucleotide sequence: TGTGCCAGCAGTCCGCAGGGGGTTTTCACAGATACGCAGTATTTT.

The chain joins TRBV5-3 to TRBJ1-4; D is possibly TRBD1 (5 bases). TRBV5-3 counts as an open reading frame of uncertain function. Trimming left V 10 bases short and J 4 bases short, with 14 bases between. This CDR3 is 13 amino acids long. CDR3 nucleotides: TGTGCCGCAATACGACAGAATAATGAAAAACTGTTTTTT. Residues: CAAIRQNNEKLFF.

The V call is TRBV7-9, the J call TRBJ1-2; D is undetermined. Germline V gives CDR1 SEHNR, CDR2 FQNEAQ (reference sequence). CDR3 length equals 13 residues. The germline V and J ends were trimmed by 1 base and 2 bases, with 5 bases remaining between them. CDR3 sequence (DNA): TGTGCCAGCAGCTTAGACAGCAACTATGGCTACACCTTC. This gives the protein CASSLDSNYGYTF.